Listed below are T cell receptor beta chains from one sample, sequenced in a study of OX40 agonist ivuxolimab in advanced cancers. Sequencing was performed with immunoSEQ multiplex PCR; in TCRdb, only in-frame clones are kept and a portion is missing. The profile covers around 60,000 clones, with 85% to 90% appearing a single time and about 12% taken by the ten largest. Here the sequenced sample was CD4+ or CD8+ T cells sorted from blood, taken in a trial of the OX40 agonist ivuxolimab. The receptor set was obtained from an adult with an advanced solid tumor such as melanoma, head and neck, liver or kidney cancer. Each CDR3 is given with its conserved first and last residue. A D gene is named only where the DNA matches it firmly. Not all rows give a size; the values are once, few, many and, for expanded clones, a class.

>TRBJ2-7|-|TRBV10-2|-
TGCGCCAGCACAGGGAATGCCTACGAGCAGTACTTC
CASTGNAYEQYF
>TRBJ2-7|-|TRBV5-5|-
TGTGCCAGCACCCTCGGGTCTAGACTCGAGCAGTACTTC
CASTLGSRLEQYF
>TRBJ2-5|-|TRBV15|-
TGTGCCACCAGCAGAACGCCCCTTCAGGAGACCCAGTACTTC
CATSRTPLQETQYF
>TRBJ2-5|-|TRBV5-4|-
TGTGCCAGCAGCTTGGATCCCTTCCAAGAGACCCAGTACTTC
CASSLDPFQETQYF
>TRBJ1-1|-|TRBV13|-
TGTGCCAGCAGTCCCCTGGGGAACACTGAAGCTTTCTTT
CASSPLGNTEAFF
>TRBJ2-3|TRBD2|TRBV4-1|-
TGCGCCAGCAGCCACCCTGGACTAGCGGCTAGCACAGATACGCAGTATTTT
CASSHPGLAASTDTQYF
>TRBJ2-3|-|TRBV11-1|-
TGTGCCAGCAGCCCAGACGAAAAAGATACGCAGTATTTT
CASSPDEKDTQYF
>TRBJ1-2|-|TRBV5-8|-
TGTGCCAGCAGCGGCCGGACACCGTATGGCTACACCTTC
CASSGRTPYGYTF
>TRBJ2-5|-|TRBV7-9|-
TGTGCCAGCAGCTTAGCGTGGCCCCGAGAGACCCAGTACTTC
CASSLAWPRETQYF
>TRBJ1-1|-|TRBV11-2|once
TGTGCCAGCAGCCCTCGGGTCGTGACCCCCGACGCCAACACTGAAGCTTTCTTT
CASSPRVVTPDANTEAFF
>TRBJ1-5|-|TRBV28|-
TGTGCCAGCAGTTTTGGGTTCGGGACACATAGCAATCAGCCCCAGCATTTT
CASSFGFGTHSNQPQHF
>TRBJ1-2|-|TRBV7-9|few
TGTGCCAGCAGCTTCGGGGTTGGCTACACCTTC
CASSFGVGYTF
>TRBJ1-4|-|TRBV7-9|-
TGTGCCAGCAGCTTAGTTAATGAAAAACTGTTTTTT
CASSLVNEKLFF
>TRBJ2-1|-|TRBV7-9|once
TGTGCCAGCAGCTTAGCGGCGGGACTCCCCGGGTACGACAATGAGCAGTTCTTC
CASSLAAGLPGYDNEQFF
>TRBJ2-5|TRBD1|TRBV13|-
TGTGCCAGCAGCCCAGGGGGAAGGGGGATCCAAGAGACCCAGTACTTC
CASSPGGRGIQETQYF
>TRBJ2-2|-|TRBV5-1|few
TGCGCCAGCAGCTTGACACGGTCGGAGTTGGGCACCGGGGAGCTGTTTTTT
CASSLTRSELGTGELFF
>TRBJ1-2|-|TRBV21-1|-
TGTGCCAGCAGCAAAGGGGGTCGGTCACTAGGGTACACCTTC
CASSKGGRSLGYTF
>TRBJ2-7|TRBD1|TRBV27|-
TGTGCCAGCTCGACAGGGCCCGCCTACGAGCAGTACTTC
CASSTGPAYEQYF
>TRBJ2-3|TRBD2|TRBV27|-
TGTGCCAGCAGTTTAGTCCCAGCGGGAGTGCTAAGGGCAGATACGCAGTATTTT
CASSLVPAGVLRADTQYF
>TRBJ1-5|TRBD1|TRBV2|-
TGTGCCAGCAGAACCGGGACAGAAAGCAATCAGCCCCAGCATTTT
CASRTGTESNQPQHF
>TRBJ1-4|TRBD1|TRBV18|-
TGTGCCAGCTCACCGACAGGGGCGGCTAATGAAAAACTGTTTTTT
CASSPTGAANEKLFF
>TRBJ2-1|-|TRBV4-1|once
TGCGCCAGCAGCCTAAACAGGGTCAATGAGCAGTTCTTC
CASSLNRVNEQFF
>TRBJ2-3|TRBD2|TRBV5-1|-
TGCGCCAGCAGCGTACGGACTAGCGGGAGCTACCCCACAGATACGCAGTATTTT
CASSVRTSGSYPTDTQYF
>TRBJ2-7|TRBD2|TRBV6-5|-
TGTGCCAGCAGTTCCCGACTAGCCCCCTACGAGCAGTACTTC
CASSSRLAPYEQYF
>TRBJ1-4|-|TRBV29-1|-
TGCAGCGTTGCAGATTCTCCAAAAACACTGTTTTTT
CSVADSPKTLFF
>TRBJ2-5|TRBD2|TRBV28|-
TGTGCCAGCAGTTTCCTAGCGGGAGAGACCCAGTACTTC
CASSFLAGETQYF
>TRBJ2-7|-|TRBV15|-
TGTGCCACCAGCAGAGATGCACAGGGAGACGAGCAGTACTTC
CATSRDAQGDEQYF
>TRBJ1-1|-|TRBV11-2|once
TGTGCCAGCAGCCCCGACAGAGACACTGAAGCTTTCTTT
CASSPDRDTEAFF
>TRBJ2-1|TRBD1|TRBV27|-
TGTGCCAGCAGTTTATCAGGACAGGGGATTTACAATGAGCAGTTCTTC
CASSLSGQGIYNEQFF
>TRBJ1-2|TRBD1|TRBV14|-
TGTGCCAGCAGCCAGGACAGGGGAGTTAACTATGGCTACACCTTC
CASSQDRGVNYGYTF
>TRBJ2-2|-|TRBV6-5|-
TGTGCCAGCAGTTACAGCCGGGCCGGGGAGCTGTTTTTT
CASSYSRAGELFF
>TRBJ2-2|-|TRBV19|many
TGTGCCAGTAGCAACATTAGCTGGGAGCTGTTTTTT
CASSNISWELFF
>TRBJ1-1|TRBD1|TRBV5-4|-
TGTGCCAGCAGCTTGTCCGGGACAGGCACTGAAGCTTTCTTT
CASSLSGTGTEAFF
>TRBJ2-1|TRBD2|TRBV29-1|-
TGCAGCGTTGGGGGAGCGGGAGAGTGGAATGAGCAGTTCTTC
CSVGGAGEWNEQFF
>TRBJ2-7|-|TRBV6-5|-
TGTGCCAGCACTGGGAGAAGACCCTACGAGCAGTACTTC
CASTGRRPYEQYF
>TRBJ1-2|-|TRBV7-9|-
TGTGCCAGCAGCTTACTAAGTTATGGCTACACCTTC
CASSLLSYGYTF
>TRBJ1-1|-|TRBV28|-
TGTGCCAGCAGTTTAGGACAGTTGAACACTGAAGCTTTCTTT
CASSLGQLNTEAFF
>TRBJ2-1|-|TRBV30|-
TGTGCCTGGCGACGAGGGGCAGGCTCCTACAATGAGCAGTTCTTC
CAWRRGAGSYNEQFF
>TRBJ1-2|-|TRBV27|-
TGTGCCAGCAGTTTGGACGGAAAAAATTATGGCTACACCTTC
CASSLDGKNYGYTF
>TRBJ2-3|-|TRBV14|-
TGTGCCAGCAGCCAGGAACTCAAGTCGGATACGCAGTATTTT
CASSQELKSDTQYF
>TRBJ2-7|-|TRBV9|-
TGTGCCAGCAGCTTTCTGGACGGATACGAGCAGTACTTC
CASSFLDGYEQYF
>TRBJ2-7|-|TRBV27|-
TGTGCCAGCAGTCCCAGTGGCCCCTACGAGCAGTACTTC
CASSPSGPYEQYF
>TRBJ2-3|-|TRBV27|-
TGTGCCAGCAGTTTTAGGGGGAGCACAGATACGCAGTATTTT
CASSFRGSTDTQYF
>TRBJ2-7|-|TRBV5-1|-
TGCGCCAGCAGCTTACTAGGGGGAACCCCCTACGAGCAGTACTTC
CASSLLGGTPYEQYF
>TRBJ1-2|-|TRBV15|-
TGTGCCACCAGCAGGGCCAGTTTGAACTATGGCTACACCTTC
CATSRASLNYGYTF
>TRBJ2-5|TRBD1|TRBV6-5|-
TGTGCCACCCTAGGGACAGGGGATGAGACCCAGTACTTC
CATLGTGDETQYF
>TRBJ2-7|TRBD1|TRBV10-2|-
TGCGCCAGCGGGACAGGGGGCACCTACGAGCAGTACTTC
CASGTGGTYEQYF
>TRBJ2-7|-|TRBV28|-
TGTGCCAGCCAGTATGTTGGGGGAGAGCAGTACTTC
CASQYVGGEQYF
>TRBJ1-5|TRBD1|TRBV7-9|once
TGTGCCGGCAGCTTAGCTGGGGACAGCCCCAATCAGCCCCAGCATTTT
CAGSLAGDSPNQPQHF
>TRBJ2-7|-|TRBV9|-
TGTGCCAGCAGCGCCGGAGGGTACTCCTACGAGCAGTACTTC
CASSAGGYSYEQYF
>TRBJ1-1|-|TRBV19|-
TGTGCCAGTAGTCCGGCGGACACTGAAGCTTTCTTT
CASSPADTEAFF
>TRBJ2-1|TRBD2|TRBV19|-
TGTGCCAGTAGTTGTGGGACTAGCGGGACCTGCTCCTACAATGAGCAGTTCTTC
CASSCGTSGTCSYNEQFF
>TRBJ1-1|-|TRBV6-6|-
TGTGCCAGCAGCGACAGGTTAACTACGAACACTGAAGCTTTCTTT
CASSDRLTTNTEAFF
>TRBJ2-7|TRBD2|TRBV5-1|-
TGCGCCAGCAGCTACCCTTCCGGGACTAGCGGGGTATTAGCCTACGAGCAGTACTTC
CASSYPSGTSGVLAYEQYF